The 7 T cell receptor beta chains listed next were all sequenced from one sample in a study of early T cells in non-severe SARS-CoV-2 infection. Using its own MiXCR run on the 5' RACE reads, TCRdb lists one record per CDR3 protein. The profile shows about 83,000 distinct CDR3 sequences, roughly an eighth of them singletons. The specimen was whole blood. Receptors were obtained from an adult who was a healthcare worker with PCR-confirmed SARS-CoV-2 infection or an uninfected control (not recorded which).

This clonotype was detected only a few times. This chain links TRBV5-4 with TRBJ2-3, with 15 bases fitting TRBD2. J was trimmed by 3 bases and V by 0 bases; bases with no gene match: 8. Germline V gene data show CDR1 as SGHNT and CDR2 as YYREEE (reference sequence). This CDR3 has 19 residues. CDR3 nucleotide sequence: TGTGCCAGCAGCTTGGCCGGACTAGCGGGGGGGCTAGGAACAGATACGCAGTATTTT. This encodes CASSLAGLAGGLGTDTQYF.

The CDR3 DNA sequence: TGCAGTGCTAGAGATCAGGGCCATAGCTCCTACAATGAGCAGTTCTTC. Residues: CSARDQGHSSYNEQFF. The chain couples TRBV20-1 to TRBJ2-1; D perhaps matches TRBD1 (5 bases). The V gene lost 0 bases and the J gene lost 0 bases, with 12 bases spanning the gap. There are 16 residues in the CDR3. Germline lookup yields CDR1 DFQATT and CDR2 SNEGSKA (reference sequence).

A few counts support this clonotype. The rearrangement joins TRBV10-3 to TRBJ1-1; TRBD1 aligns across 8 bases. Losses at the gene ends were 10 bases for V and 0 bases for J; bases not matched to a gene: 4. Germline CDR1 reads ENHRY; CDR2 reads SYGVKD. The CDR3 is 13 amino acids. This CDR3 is CATDRGMNTEAFF. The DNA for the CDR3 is TGTGCCACCGACAGGGGCATGAACACTGAAGCTTTCTTT.

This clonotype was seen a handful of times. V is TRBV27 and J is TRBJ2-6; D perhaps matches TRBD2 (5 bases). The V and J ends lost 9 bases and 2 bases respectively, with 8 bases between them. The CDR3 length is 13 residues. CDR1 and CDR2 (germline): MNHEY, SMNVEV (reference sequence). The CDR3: CASRGTGANVLTF. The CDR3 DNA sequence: TGTGCCAGTCGGGGTACTGGGGCCAACGTCCTGACTTTC.

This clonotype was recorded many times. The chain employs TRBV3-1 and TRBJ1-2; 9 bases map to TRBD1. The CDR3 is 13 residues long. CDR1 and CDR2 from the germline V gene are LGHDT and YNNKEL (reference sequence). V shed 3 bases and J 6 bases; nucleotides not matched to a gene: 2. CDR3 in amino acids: CASSHRTGDGYTF. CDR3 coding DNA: TGTGCCAGCAGCCACCGGACAGGGGATGGCTACACCTTC.

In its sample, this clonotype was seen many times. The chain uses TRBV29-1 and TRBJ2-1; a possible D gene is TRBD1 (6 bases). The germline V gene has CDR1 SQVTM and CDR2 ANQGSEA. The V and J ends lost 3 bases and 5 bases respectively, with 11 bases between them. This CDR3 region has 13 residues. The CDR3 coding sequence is TGCAGCGTTGAGAGGGACAACCACAATGAGCAGTTCTTC. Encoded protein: CSVERDNHNEQFF.

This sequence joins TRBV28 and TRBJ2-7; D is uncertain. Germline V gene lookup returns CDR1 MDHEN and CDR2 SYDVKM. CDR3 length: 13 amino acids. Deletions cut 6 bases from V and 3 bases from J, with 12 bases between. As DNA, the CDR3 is TGTGCCAGCAGAGCCGGCCCCGTCTACGAGCAGTACTTC. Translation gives CASRAGPVYEQYF.